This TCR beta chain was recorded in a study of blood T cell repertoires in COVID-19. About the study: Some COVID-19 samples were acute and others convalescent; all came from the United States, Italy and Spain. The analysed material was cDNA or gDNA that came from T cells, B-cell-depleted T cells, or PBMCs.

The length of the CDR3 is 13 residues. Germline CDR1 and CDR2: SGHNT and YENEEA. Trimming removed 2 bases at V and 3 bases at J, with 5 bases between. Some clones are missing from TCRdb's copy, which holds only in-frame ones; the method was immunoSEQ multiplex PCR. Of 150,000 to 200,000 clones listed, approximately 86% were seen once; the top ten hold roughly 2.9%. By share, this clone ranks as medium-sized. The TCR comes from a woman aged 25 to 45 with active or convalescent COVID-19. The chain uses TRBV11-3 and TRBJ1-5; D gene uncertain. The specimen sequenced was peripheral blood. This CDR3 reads CASSLTVNQPQHF. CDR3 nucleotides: TGTGCCAGCAGCTTAACTGTCAATCAGCCCCAGCATTTT.